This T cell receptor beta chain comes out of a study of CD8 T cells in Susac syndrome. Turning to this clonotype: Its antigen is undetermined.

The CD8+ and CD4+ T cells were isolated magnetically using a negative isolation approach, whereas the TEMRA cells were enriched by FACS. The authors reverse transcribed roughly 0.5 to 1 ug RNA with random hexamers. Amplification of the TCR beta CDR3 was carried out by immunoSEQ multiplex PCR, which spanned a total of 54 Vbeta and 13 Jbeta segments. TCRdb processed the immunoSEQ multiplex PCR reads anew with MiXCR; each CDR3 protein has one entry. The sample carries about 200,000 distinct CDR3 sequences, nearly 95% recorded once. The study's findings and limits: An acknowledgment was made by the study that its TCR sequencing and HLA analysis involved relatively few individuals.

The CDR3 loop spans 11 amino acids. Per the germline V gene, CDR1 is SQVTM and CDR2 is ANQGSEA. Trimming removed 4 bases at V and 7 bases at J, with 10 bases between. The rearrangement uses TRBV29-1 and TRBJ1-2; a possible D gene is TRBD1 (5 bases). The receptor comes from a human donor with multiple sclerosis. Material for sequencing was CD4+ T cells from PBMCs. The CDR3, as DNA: TGCAGCGTTGGCAGGGATGCTGGCTACACCTTC. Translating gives CSVGRDAGYTF.